This T cell receptor beta chain was observed in a study of blood T cell repertoires in COVID-19 (TCRdb year 2020). As for the study more broadly: Collaborator samples came from the United States, Italy and Spain and covered acute and convalescent phases of COVID-19. The material from the prospective study consisted of cDNA or gDNA derived from T cells, B-cell-depleted T cells, or PBMCs. Sample metadata almost always included a de-identified subject ID, COVID-19 status, age in years and sex. Samples came from the ongoing ImmuneRACE study (first 160 participants) plus 1,254 subjects from 6 global collaborators. The repertoires were released in a freely available public database intended as a resource for research on the immune response to SARS-CoV-2. Where HLA class I and class II types were available, the types were taken from metadata supplied by the sample provider, not from assay-based typing. The dataset comprised deeply sampled blood TCRbeta repertoires from subjects exposed to, actively infected with, or recovered from COVID-19.

The collaborating institutions used their own protocols to collect whole blood in K2EDTA tubes. For TCRbeta analysis, collaborators shipped samples in one of three forms: frozen whole blood, isolated PBMCs, or DNA extracted from either of those sample types. Beyond this particular receptor, the publication reports: How much clinical and demographic metadata was included differed by source and by participant, and the metadata was provided uncurated.

The germline V gene sets CDR1 to SNHLY and CDR2 to FYNNEI. From the cysteine through the phenylalanine, the CDR3 covers 15 amino acids. Only the CDR3 DNA stays, 45 bases, in frame from base 1. V loses 7 bases of germline sequence and J loses 10 bases, and the interval between the two ends is 23 bases. This clone was detected many times. The target of this receptor is not known. Per-base qualities were not stored, and no clone one base away is much larger. TCRbeta CDR3 regions were amplified from genomic DNA by means of the immunoSEQ Assay, a bias-controlled multiplex PCR. The source study handled its data this way. The number of nucleated cells in each sample was estimated from the amplification of reference gene primers within the assay. To quantify the absolute abundance of each unique TCRbeta CDR3 rearrangement, sequence reads were collapsed and filtered. Productive Simpson clonality was computed per sample as the square root of Simpson's diversity index over productive rearrangements. Sourced from immuneACCESS, this table was stored by TCRdb with only in-frame sequences that have V and J called. A share of the clones is absent; for the studies checked, an unresolved V gene accounts for under half, and the remainder has no known explanation. For V, J and clone size, that table is used; D and trimming come from the DNA. In all, the sample holds 200,000 or so clones, and under 85% of those were seen once. The ten largest clonotypes hold around 6.1% of the sample.

The sequence is built from TRBV2 and TRBJ2-1; the D gene is perhaps TRBD1, on 6 matching bases. The material sequenced was peripheral blood. The clonotype comes from a woman in her forties with acute or convalescent COVID-19. CDR3 loop: CASTLSFLQGGEQFF. The DNA is as follows: TGTGCCAGCACCTTATCCTTTTTACAGGGCGGAGAGCAGTTCTTC.